The entry below describes one T cell receptor (beta chain). The antigen it binds to is not known. No base quality information exists; no much larger clone differs at one position. These data originate in a study of STAT5B mutations in CD4+ large granular lymphocyte leukemia (dated 2022 in TCRdb). About the full investigation: Among healthy controls, the CDR3 'QG' motif was associated with a particular HLA allele. The study compared the TCRbeta repertoires of patients with CD4+ T-cell large granular lymphocyte leukemia against those of healthy blood donors. The purity of purified fractions was confirmed by flow cytometry on FACSCanto II or FACSVerse to exceed 95% among lymphocytes.

TCRbeta rearrangements were sequenced from genomic DNA using the immunoSEQ assay at survey resolution. The authors' pipeline ran thus. In the TCR sequencing data, the smallest productive clonotype frequency that could be detected was 2.59 x 10-5. Only productive TCRbeta rearrangements, meaning sequences that were complete and in-frame, were kept for the analyses. Simpson clonality, calculated in the immunoSEQ Analyzer version 3.0, was used as the measure of sample clonality. Based on frequency, clones were grouped as very rare, small, medium, large (1-20%) or hyperexpanded (>20%). OLGA 1.2.3 estimated generation probabilities, VDJtools produced V-gene circos plots, VDJdb was queried for specificities, and GLIPH identified CDR3 motifs. Here the immuneACCESS table is served through TCRdb, limited to in-frame sequences with V and J called. Missing clones are a known gap in these copies; in checked studies unresolved V genes cover under half, and the rest lacks a known reason. The DNA was the basis for D and trimming; V, J and clone size are from that table. The sample profile shows 45,000 or so clones; around 86% of them were found once. About 2.5% of the sample belongs to the ten largest clones.

Study-wide conclusions, independent of this receptor: The data were not HLA-matched, and the higher clonality in CD4+ T-LGLL than in CD8+ T-LGLL could be due to the relatively small sample size. TRBV06-family usage was enriched among the top patient clones (8/27) compared with healthy controls (2/35). Compared with healthy CD4+ repertoires, CD4-sorted patient repertoires appeared more clonal, and this difference remained even after the putative leukemic clones were removed. Main leukemic clonotypes were private to each patient, although under 30% appeared at low frequency in other patients' non-leukemic repertoires.

CDR1 SEHNR and CDR2 FQNEAQ were looked up in the germline V gene (reference sequence). Inclusive of the bounding cysteine and phenylalanine, the CDR3 is 14 residues long. The only DNA kept is the CDR3, 42 bases in frame from the first base. V drops 5 bases and J drops 2 bases, leaving 11 bases in between. Buffy coats from some 36 blood donors, supplied by the Finnish Red Cross blood service, were used as healthy controls. All TCR-sequenced material derived from peripheral blood: patient blood samples and healthy donor buffy coats. Ficoll-Hypaque gradient centrifugation was used to isolate peripheral blood mononuclear cells. Magnetic purification was used to isolate CD4+ cells from the buffy coats of the healthy controls. The Gentra Puregene Cell and Tissue kit was used for genomic DNA extraction, and quantification was performed on a Qubit 2.0 fluorometer.

This chain is built from TRBV7-9 and TRBJ2-3; tentative D gene TRBD2, with 5 bases matching. Sequencing was performed on CD4+ T cells from blood buffy coats. This TCR came from a human donor in good health. The DNA sequence is given as TGTGCCAGCAGCCCCAGCGGCGTCACAGATACGCAGTATTTT. Its protein reads: CASSPSGVTDTQYF.